This note documents a single T cell receptor (beta chain) sequence. The CDR3 has 14 residues. Germline lookup yields CDR1 PRHDT and CDR2 FYEKMQ (reference sequence). Unmatched junction bases numbered 3, after V lost 2 bases and J lost 3 bases. The primer mix had 60 Vbeta and 13 Jbeta primers. Profiled with immunoSEQ multiplex PCR; TCRdb holds only in-frame clones, not every one. Of 110,000 or so clones listed, about 72% are singletons. This record comes from a study of cytomegalovirus exposure and HLA in healthy donors. The clonotype was recovered from a man in his fifties in good health and CMV-seropositive. Sequencing was done on a sample of PBMCs. The rearrangement uses TRBV13 and TRBJ2-7, with TRBD1 identical over 8 bases. The CDR3 nucleotides are TGTGCCAGCAGCTTATCTACAGGGGGCTACGAGCAGTACTTC. Its protein is CASSLSTGGYEQYF.